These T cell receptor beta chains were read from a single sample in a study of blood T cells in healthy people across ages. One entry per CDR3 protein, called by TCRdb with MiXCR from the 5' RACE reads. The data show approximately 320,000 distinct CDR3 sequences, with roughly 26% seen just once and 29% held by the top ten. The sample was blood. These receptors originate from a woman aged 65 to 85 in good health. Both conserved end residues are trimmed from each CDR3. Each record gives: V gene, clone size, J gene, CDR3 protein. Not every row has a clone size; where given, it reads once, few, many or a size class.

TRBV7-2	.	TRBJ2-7	ASSSGGQQY
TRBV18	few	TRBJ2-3	ASSPARLGGTDTQY
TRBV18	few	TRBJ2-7	ASSPPSGATRYEQY
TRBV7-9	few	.	ASSSDRGLDEQY
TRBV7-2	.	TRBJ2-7	ASSLPTDYEQY
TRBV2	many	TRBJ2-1	ASRRPEFQYNEQF
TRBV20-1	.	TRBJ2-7	RPDGGTSGSALY
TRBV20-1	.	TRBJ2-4	SAGTGNGIQY
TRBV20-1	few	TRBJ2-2	SATITGTRMGGELF
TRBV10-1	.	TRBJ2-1	ATSGRTGGNEQF
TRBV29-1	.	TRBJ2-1	SGLSGRSYNEQF
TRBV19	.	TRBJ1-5	ASSMRPSSNQPQH
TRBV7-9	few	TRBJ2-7	ASSLTAGGYEQY
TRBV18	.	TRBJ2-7	ASSPPSGYEQY
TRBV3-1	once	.	ASSSPRAIAVRSDEQF